The 15 T cell receptor beta chains reported below all come from one sample, sequenced in a study of blood T cell repertoires in COVID-19. The assay was immunoSEQ multiplex PCR, and TCRdb's table has in-frame clones only and misses some. The top ten hold around 4.1% of the sample, which has some 300,000 clones, just under 85% seen once. Source material: peripheral blood. These receptors all come from a woman between 45 and 65 years old with active or convalescent COVID-19.

This clone was seen a single time. The V and J genes are TRBV19 and TRBJ1-1, with D perhaps matching TRBD1 (5 bases). From germline, CDR1 is LNHDA and CDR2 SQIVND (reference sequence). V dropped 5 bases and J dropped 5 bases, with 12 bases sitting between them. The length of the CDR3 is 13 residues. This chain's CDR3 is CASSSGGGTEAFF. The CDR3 region has the DNA TGTGCCAGTAGTTCGGGGGGAGGAACTGAAGCTTTCTTT. Full variable domain (rest looked up from reference TRBV19 and TRBJ1-1): DGGITQSPKYLFRKEGQNVTLSCEQNLNHDAMYWYRQDPGQGLRLIYYSQIVNDFQKGDIAEGYSVSREKKESFPLTVTSAQKNPTAFYLCASSSGGGTEAFFGQGTRLTVV.

This clone was found once. V gene TRBV18 combines with J gene TRBJ2-5, with 15 nucleotides matching TRBD2. Germline V lookup: CDR1 KGHSH, CDR2 LQKENI. The V and J ends lost 0 bases and 7 bases, in that order; junction bases with no gene match: 0. CDR3 length: 15 amino acids. CDR3 in DNA: TGTGCCAGCTCACCACCGGGACTAGCGGGAGGGACCCAGTACTTC. It codes for CASSPPGLAGGTQYF. Using reference TRBV18 and TRBJ2-5 for the parts outside the CDR3, the full variable domain is NAGVMQNPRHLVRRRGQEARLRCSPMKGHSHVYWYRQLPEEGLKFMVYLQKENIIDESGMPKERFSAEFPKEGPSILRIQQVVRGDSAAYFCASSPPGLAGGTQYFGPGTRLLVL.

The rearrangement links TRBV7-2 to TRBJ2-5; the D gene is possibly TRBD2 (5 bases). The V gene lost 8 bases and the J gene lost 1 base, with 8 bases spanning the gap. Germline CDR1 is SGHTA and CDR2 is FQGNSA. The CDR3 consists of 12 residues. In DNA, the CDR3 is TGTGCCAGCGAGGGCTCCCAAGAGACCCAGTACTTC. This gives the protein CASEGSQETQYF.

The genes are TRBV11-3 and TRBJ2-2; 10 bases map to TRBD1. V shed 5 bases, J shed 7 bases, and the junction held 7 bases outside the gene matches. The CDR3 is 15 residues long. Germline CDR1 reads SGHNT; CDR2 reads YENEEA. In DNA form, the CDR3 reads TGTGCCAGCAGCCCAGGGGACAGGGGTAGCGGGGAGCTGTTTTTT. Translation: CASSPGDRGSGELFF.

The chain couples TRBV15 to TRBJ2-7; TRBD1 agrees at 9 bases. Germline trimming cut 0 bases from V and 6 bases from J; bases unmatched to any gene: 6. The length of the CDR3 is 15 residues. Germline CDR1 reads LNHNV; CDR2 reads YYDKDF (reference sequence). The CDR3 nucleotides are TGTGCCACCAGCAGAGATGGGACAGGGTTGATCGAGCAGTACTTC. This sequence encodes CATSRDGTGLIEQYF.

This sequence joins TRBV10-3 and TRBJ1-3; D is unresolved. Germline V lookup: CDR1 ENHRY, CDR2 SYGVKD. Trimming shortened V by 0 bases and J by 4 bases, and 7 bases separated the two germline ends. This CDR3 contains 14 residues. This chain's CDR3 is CAISESIAGNTIYF. In DNA, the CDR3 is TGTGCCATCAGTGAGTCGATAGCCGGAAACACCATATATTTT.

The chain joins TRBV3-1 (or the pseudogene TRBV3-2) to TRBJ2-2, with D possibly matching TRBD2 (6 bases). Trimming pared 2 bases from V and 7 bases from J, leaving 14 bases between. The CDR3 is made up of 15 amino acids. Germline V CDR1 and CDR2: LGHDT, YNNKEL (reference sequence). This chain's CDR3 is CASSQFPGVGGELFF. The DNA for the CDR3 is TGTGCCAGCAGCCAATTCCCGGGAGTCGGCGGGGAGCTGTTTTTT.

This chain uses TRBV6-5 with TRBJ2-7; D is uncertain. There are 14 residues in the CDR3. V lost 5 bases and J 3 bases, leaving 14 bases between the germline ends. Germline CDR1 MNHEY, CDR2 SVGAGI. CDR3 bases: TGTGCCAGCAGTCCCGACACGCACCACTACGAGCAGTACTTC. This codes for CASSPDTHHYEQYF.

This clone was recorded once. The chain combines TRBV15 with TRBJ2-2, with TRBD1 matching 10 bases. V lost 5 bases to trimming and J lost 7 bases; unmatched junction nucleotides: 7. The CDR3 sequence is 15 residues long. The germline gives CDR1 LNHNV, CDR2 YYDKDF (reference sequence). The CDR3 protein is CATSPRQGALGELFF. The CDR3 DNA reads as TGTGCCACCAGCCCCAGACAGGGGGCTCTCGGGGAGCTGTTTTTT. Full variable domain (remainder filled in from reference TRBV15 and TRBJ2-2): DAMVIQNPRYQVTQFGKPVTLSCSQTLNHNVMYWYQQKSSQAPKLLFHYYDKDFNNEADTPDNFQSRRPNTSFCFLDIRSPGLGDTAMYLCATSPRQGALGELFFGEGSRLTVL.

The V call is TRBV30, the J call TRBJ1-1; 8 nucleotides align to TRBD1. The CDR3 totals 15 residues. V lost 1 base to trimming and J lost 4 bases; unmatched junction nucleotides: 8. CDR1 GTSNPN and CDR2 SVGIG come from the germline V gene (reference sequence). CDR3 DNA: TGTGCCTGGAGTGGGGCCAGGGGGCAGGGCACTGAAGCTTTCTTT. Amino acids: CAWSGARGQGTEAFF.

The chain carries TRBV24-1 and TRBJ1-2; 8 nucleotides agree with TRBD1. J lost 8 bases, V lost 1 base, and 8 bases had no gene match. The germline gives CDR1 KGHDR, CDR2 SFDVKD. This CDR3 has 15 amino acids. The CDR3 DNA reads TGTGCCACCAGTGATTTTGGCAGGGGGCTTGAAGGCTACACCTTC. Encoded protein: CATSDFGRGLEGYTF.

The rearrangement links TRBV19 to TRBJ2-3, with 10 bases that match TRBD2. Trimming cost V 2 bases and J 4 bases; bases outside gene matches: 3. Germline V gene data show CDR1 as LNHDA and CDR2 as SQIVND (reference sequence). The CDR3 is made up of 15 amino acids. CDR3 protein: CASSILAGDADTQYF. The DNA for the CDR3 is TGTGCCAGTAGTATACTAGCGGGAGATGCAGATACGCAGTATTTT.

The J gene is TRBJ2-5, the V gene TRBV15; D remains unclear. This CDR3 is 14 amino acids long. CDR1 LNHNV and CDR2 YYDKDF come from the germline V gene (reference sequence). Trimming shortened V by 1 base and J by 3 bases, and 9 bases separated the two germline ends. CDR3 sequence: CATSRGAREETQYF. DNA for the CDR3: TGTGCCACCAGCAGAGGAGCCCGCGAAGAGACCCAGTACTTC.

The chain employs TRBV24-1 and TRBJ1-2; 9 bases match TRBD1. This CDR3 is built from 14 residues. V shed 2 bases and J 6 bases; nucleotides not matched to a gene: 3. Germline V gene lookup returns CDR1 KGHDR and CDR2 SFDVKD. The CDR3 bases are TGTGCCACCAGTGATTCCGGGACAGGGCATGGCTACACCTTC. This gives the protein CATSDSGTGHGYTF.

This chain connects TRBV12-5 to TRBJ1-3; D is perhaps TRBD1 (5 bases). The CDR3 is made up of 14 amino acids. V was clipped by 6 bases and J by 3 bases, with 12 bases between them. Germline V gene lookup returns CDR1 LGHNT and CDR2 FRNRAP. CDR3 amino acids: CASGEQGGGNTIYF. The CDR3 nucleotides read TGTGCTAGTGGCGAGCAGGGAGGTGGAAACACCATATATTTT.